Below are 28 T cell receptor beta chains sequenced from a single sample in a study of T cell responses to AZD1222 COVID-19 vaccine. Only in-frame clones appear in the TCRdb table, and some are missing; sequencing was by immunoSEQ multiplex PCR. The profile shows more than 95,000 clones, 90% of them singletons. The sequencing used peripheral blood, collected on day 0 of AZD1222 vaccination. These receptor sequences come from an adult in good health.

The chain joins TRBV13 to TRBJ1-5; D is uncertain. Between the trimmed V and J ends, which lost 0 bases and 1 base, there was a span of 1 base. The CDR3 covers 13 residues. From germline, CDR1 is PRHDT and CDR2 FYEKMQ (reference sequence). CDR3 loop: CASSLGSNQPQHF. The CDR3 DNA reads as TGTGCCAGCAGCTTAGGCAGCAATCAGCCCCAGCATTTT.

This clone showed up just once. V usage is TRBV6-5 and J usage is TRBJ1-2; no definite D call. Germline V gene data show CDR1 as MNHEY and CDR2 as SVGAGI. This CDR3 contains 14 residues. V gave up 7 bases and J gave up 1 base, with 13 bases separating them. The CDR3 region has the DNA TGTGCCAGCATTCGACCGGACTTTAACTATGGCTACACCTTC. Translated, it gives CASIRPDFNYGYTF.

V usage is TRBV28 and J usage is TRBJ2-1, with a tentative D call TRBD1 (5 bases). Trimming removed 2 bases at V and 8 bases at J, with 10 bases between. From germline, CDR1 is MDHEN and CDR2 SYDVKM. This CDR3 is 13 amino acids long. The CDR3 DNA reads TGTGCCAGCAGTTTAGCCCAGGGCGATGAGCAGTTCTTC. It yields the protein CASSLAQGDEQFF.

This clone was seen a single time. V is TRBV28 and J is TRBJ2-3, with D possibly matching TRBD1 (5 bases). The CDR3 is 18 residues long. From germline, CDR1 is MDHEN and CDR2 SYDVKM. Trimming took 3 bases from V and 1 from J, leaving 20 bases between them. The CDR3: CASSFHPGWGVGTDTQYF. CDR3 in DNA: TGTGCCAGCAGTTTCCACCCCGGGTGGGGCGTTGGCACAGATACGCAGTATTTT. The full variable domain, its missing parts supplied by reference TRBV28 and TRBJ2-3, is DVKVTQSSRYLVKRTGEKVFLECVQDMDHENMFWYRQDPGLGLRLIYFSYDVKMKEKGDIPEGYSVSREKKERFSLILESASTNQTSMYLCASSFHPGWGVGTDTQYFGPGTRLTVL.

As concerns this clone: The same CDR3 arises from other DNA sequences in this sample as well. V gene TRBV5-4 combines with J gene TRBJ2-1; D is ambiguous. V dropped 3 bases and J dropped 4 bases, with 5 bases sitting between them. Germline V gene sequence: CDR1 SGHNT, CDR2 YYREEE (reference sequence). The CDR3 has 12 residues. DNA for the CDR3: TGTGCCAGCAGCTCTACATACAATGAGCAGTTCTTC. It is translated as CASSSTYNEQFF.

This rearrangement joins TRBV28 to TRBJ2-3; tentatively, D is TRBD2 (6 bases). Germline loops: CDR1 MDHEN, CDR2 SYDVKM. Trimming took off 8 bases at V and 0 bases at J, with 15 bases between the two ends. The CDR3 spans 15 residues. The CDR3 loop reads CASFGGIPSTDTQYF. CDR3 nucleotides: TGTGCCAGCTTCGGGGGAATCCCTAGCACAGATACGCAGTATTTT.

The rearrangement uses TRBV24-1 and TRBJ1-5; weak D call: TRBD1 (5 bases). This CDR3 is 13 amino acids long. Germline loops: CDR1 KGHDR, CDR2 SFDVKD. Trimming took off 2 bases at V and 7 bases at J, with 8 bases between the two ends. The CDR3 nucleotides are TGTGCCACCAGTGATTCATGGGACCAGCCCCAGCATTTT. Residues: CATSDSWDQPQHF.

The chain joins TRBV28 to TRBJ1-6, with D unresolved. CDR3 length: 15 residues. V lost 6 bases, J lost 3 bases, and 12 bases lay in between. CDR1 is MDHEN, CDR2 SYDVKM, per germline. This CDR3 is CASSQTRIYNSPLHF. The CDR3 nucleotides read TGTGCCAGCAGCCAAACCCGGATCTATAATTCACCCCTCCACTTT.

V usage is TRBV29-1 and J usage is TRBJ1-5, with 7 bases lining up with TRBD1. CDR1 is SQVTM and CDR2 is ANQGSEA in the germline V gene. The CDR3 has 12 amino acids. With V trimmed by 7 bases and J by 5 bases, 5 bases remained unmatched. CDR3 sequence: CSAVTGDQPQHF. In nucleotides, the CDR3 is TGCAGCGCGGTAACAGGGGATCAGCCCCAGCATTTT.

A single count supports this clone. The CDR3 DNA is TGTGCCAGCAGGGGAGGGAGACTAGCGGGCCAAGAGACCCAGTACTTC. As protein: CASRGGRLAGQETQYF. V usage is TRBV13 and J usage is TRBJ2-5; 10 bases agree with TRBD2. Germline V gives CDR1 PRHDT, CDR2 FYEKMQ (reference sequence). This CDR3 region has 16 residues. J lost 1 base, V lost 6 bases, and 8 bases had no gene match.

This chain joins TRBV2 and TRBJ2-7; D may match TRBD1 or TRBD2 (5 bases each). Germline CDR1 is SNHLY and CDR2 is FYNNEI. The ends were cut back, 7 bases at V and 3 bases at J, with 16 bases in the middle. This CDR3 is 14 amino acids long. This CDR3 reads CASIGLGRLYEQYF. Here the CDR3 DNA reads TGTGCCAGCATCGGGTTGGGACGGCTCTACGAGCAGTACTTC.

V usage is TRBV10-3 and J usage is TRBJ1-3; D is ambiguous. This CDR3 spans 14 amino acids. The V gene's germline CDR1 is ENHRY and CDR2 SYGVKD. Trimming cost V 2 bases and J 2 bases, with 7 bases left between them. The CDR3 DNA is TGTGCCATCAGTGAGCTGGCGGCTGGAAACACCATATATTTT. Its translation is CAISELAAGNTIYF.

The V call is TRBV28, the J call TRBJ2-3, with 8 bases identical to TRBD2. The V gene end was trimmed by 3 bases and the J gene end by 2 bases; junction bases not matched to a gene: 7. CDR1 is MDHEN and CDR2 is SYDVKM in the germline V gene. This CDR3 spans 16 amino acids. CDR3 sequence reads: CASSFSGTQLTDTQYF. The CDR3 DNA sequence: TGTGCCAGCAGTTTTAGCGGGACACAGCTCACAGATACGCAGTATTTT.

The chain has TRBV27 and TRBJ1-1; D perhaps matches TRBD1 (5 bases). This CDR3 contains 14 residues. The V end lost 6 bases, the J end lost 1 base, and 12 bases lay between the germline ends. Germline V lookup: CDR1 MNHEY, CDR2 SMNVEV (reference sequence). For the CDR3, the DNA is TGTGCCAGCAGGATACAGGCGTGGAACACTGAAGCTTTCTTT. Translated, it gives CASRIQAWNTEAFF.

The chain carries TRBV10-2 and TRBJ1-2; 9 bases line up with TRBD1. Germline CDR1 reads WSHSY; CDR2 reads SAAADI. Trimming cost V 6 bases and J 1 base; bases outside gene matches: 6. The CDR3 contains 15 residues. The CDR3 nucleotides are TGCGCCAGCAGACCGACAGGGGGGAGTAACTATGGCTACACCTTC. Its protein product is CASRPTGGSNYGYTF.

The gene calls are TRBV9 and TRBJ2-3; the D is unclear. CDR3 length: 14 amino acids. Germline V gives CDR1 SGDLS, CDR2 YYNGEE. V shed 0 bases and J shed 5 bases, with 10 bases lying between them. The CDR3 DNA is TGTGCCAGCAGCGTAGGATCACGCCGAGATACGCAGTATTTT. It specifies CASSVGSRRDTQYF.

The DNA of the CDR3 is TGCAGCGTTGGACCGGGACAGGGTTACGAGCAGTACTTC. Translation gives CSVGPGQGYEQYF. The rearrangement links TRBV29-1 to TRBJ2-7; TRBD1 aligns across 9 bases. CDR3 size: 13 residues. V dropped 4 bases and J dropped 4; count of bases not matched to a gene: 5. Germline-derived CDR1 and CDR2 are SQVTM and ANQGSEA.

The chain recombines TRBV7-2 with TRBJ2-3; no reliable D call. The CDR3 is made up of 13 amino acids. Trimming took off 7 bases at V and 4 bases at J, with 12 bases between the two ends. In germline, CDR1 is SGHTA, CDR2 FQGNSA. CDR3 bases: TGTGCCAGCACCGCACTACGGGCAGATACGCAGTATTTT. Translated, it gives CASTALRADTQYF.

The rearrangement joins TRBV7-2 to TRBJ2-5; TRBD1 aligns across 9 bases. The germline V gene has CDR1 SGHTA and CDR2 FQGNSA. CDR3 length: 15 amino acids. The V gene end was trimmed by 4 bases and the J gene end by 4 bases; junction bases not matched to a gene: 7. CDR3 in DNA: TGTGCCAGCAGCTCCGGACAGGGGATACCAGAGACCCAGTACTTC. This gives the protein CASSSGQGIPETQYF.

This chain uses TRBV2 with TRBJ2-5; 12 bases align to TRBD2. Germline CDR1 is SNHLY and CDR2 is FYNNEI. The CDR3 loop spans 17 amino acids. The trim removed 1 base at V and 4 bases at J, leaving 7 bases unmatched. The DNA of the CDR3 is TGTGCCAGCAGTGAAGGGTCACTAGCGGGAGGATTAGAGACCCAGTACTTC. Its protein product is CASSEGSLAGGLETQYF. Full variable domain (remainder filled in from reference TRBV2 and TRBJ2-5): EPEVTQTPSHQVTQMGQEVILRCVPISNHLYFYWYRQILGQKVEFLVSFYNNEISEKSEIFDDQFSVERPDGSNFTLKIRSTKLEDSAMYFCASSEGSLAGGLETQYFGPGTRLLVL.

This sequence joins TRBV5-6 and TRBJ1-1; no reliable D call. The CDR3 is 13 residues long. V dropped 3 bases and J dropped 1 base, with 7 bases sitting between them. The germline V gene has CDR1 SGHDT and CDR2 YYEEEE. CDR3 sequence reads: CASSSDGNTEAFF. As DNA, the CDR3 is TGTGCCAGCAGCTCGGACGGGAACACTGAAGCTTTCTTT.

The CDR3: CASSVDPTGMAEQYF. The CDR3 region has the DNA TGTGCCAGCAGCGTAGATCCGACAGGGATGGCCGAGCAGTACTTC. J is TRBJ2-7 and V is TRBV9; 7 nucleotides line up with TRBD1. The CDR3 is 15 residues long. Per the germline V gene, CDR1 is SGDLS and CDR2 is YYNGEE. After removal of 0 bases from V and 6 bases from J, the junction contained 9 bases not matched to a gene.

The rearrangement links TRBV28 to TRBJ2-2; D remains ambiguous. Deletions cut 5 bases from V and 3 bases from J, with 7 bases between. CDR1 is MDHEN and CDR2 is SYDVKM in the germline V gene. The CDR3 sequence is 13 residues long. The CDR3 DNA reads as TGTGCCAGCAGTCTCTCAGACACCGGGGAGCTGTTTTTT. It encodes CASSLSDTGELFF.

The genes are TRBV28 and TRBJ1-5, with D maybe TRBD1 (5 bases). The CDR3 has 15 amino acids. CDR1 and CDR2 from the germline V gene are MDHEN and SYDVKM. The V gene lost 2 bases and the J gene lost 5 bases, with 13 bases spanning the gap. This CDR3 is CASSLRRGGDQPQHF. DNA for the CDR3: TGTGCCAGCAGTTTACGACGGGGCGGGGATCAGCCCCAGCATTTT.

Only one count was recorded for this clone. The CDR3: CASSPIQGEQPQHF. The CDR3 DNA reads as TGTGCCAGCTCACCTATCCAGGGGGAACAGCCCCAGCATTTT. This chain uses TRBV18 with TRBJ1-5, with 7 bases aligning to TRBD1. V gave up 3 bases and J gave up 7 bases; unmatched junction bases: 6. This CDR3 has 14 residues. Per the germline V gene, CDR1 is KGHSH and CDR2 is LQKENI.

This chain joins TRBV3-1 (or the pseudogene TRBV3-2) and TRBJ1-2; 8 nucleotides agree with TRBD1. The ends lost 4 bases at V and 7 bases at J; junction bases unmatched: 2. CDR1 and CDR2 from the germline V gene are LGHDT and YNNKEL (reference sequence). There are 12 residues in the CDR3. This CDR3 reads CASSPDRGGYTF. The CDR3 region has the DNA TGTGCCAGCAGCCCCGACAGGGGTGGCTACACCTTC.

The chain uses TRBV6-5 and TRBJ2-7; TRBD1 aligns across 12 bases. The CDR3 loop spans 15 amino acids. V was pared by 6 bases and J by 1 base, with 4 bases of the junction left unmatched. Per germline, CDR1 MNHEY and CDR2 SVGAGI. This chain's CDR3 is CASSAGQGASYEQYF. The CDR3 DNA reads as TGTGCCAGCAGCGCGGGACAGGGGGCGTCCTACGAGCAGTACTTC.

This clone was recorded once. The chain couples TRBV11-2 to TRBJ2-7, with 12 nucleotides matching TRBD1. V shed 7 bases, J shed 5 bases, and the junction held 6 bases outside the gene matches. CDR1 and CDR2 (germline): SGHAT, FQNNGV. This CDR3 contains 14 residues. In DNA, the CDR3 is TGTGCCAGCAACAGGGACAGGGGGCAGGACGAGCAGTACTTC. Amino acid sequence: CASNRDRGQDEQYF.